The sequence of this T cell receptor (beta chain) was determined in a study of Graves' ophthalmopathy and Graves' hyperthyroidism. Whole-study results and caveats: In predicting ophthalmopathy progression, the model reached about 69% sensitivity and roughly 74% specificity. Most expanded clonotypes in thyroid above 0.001 frequency also showed up in blood.

In the case of this clonotype: Its target is unknown.

Researchers took RNA transcripts and amplified TCR beta CDR3 regions from them. HTBI primers were used in a first-round RT-PCR, which preceded a second-round multiplex PCR. TCRdb reanalysed the multiplex PCR reads using MiXCR and keeps one entry per CDR3 protein. Here the sample spans about 1.1 million distinct CDR3 sequences, 35% to 45% being singletons. The receptor's source is an adult man with Graves' hyperthyroidism. Sequenced: peripheral blood or thyroid tissue (not recorded which).

The CDR3 sequence: CASSLGGIPAFF. As DNA, the CDR3 is TGCGCCAGCAGCTTGGGAGGGATACCGGCTTTCTTT. This sequence joins TRBV5-1 and TRBJ1-1; D not resolved. V was shortened by 0 bases and J by 11 bases, with 11 bases between the two germline ends. Germline lookup yields CDR1 SGHRS and CDR2 YFSETQ. The length of the CDR3 is 12 residues.